A selection of T cell receptor beta chains follows, all from one sample in a study of CD8+CD57+ T cells in acquired aplastic anemia. One entry per CDR3 protein results from TCRdb running MiXCR on the reads. The table lists 150,000 to 200,000 distinct CDR3 sequences, around 50% of them singletons, with 10% to 15% in the top ten. The sequenced sample consisted of sorted CD4+, CD8+, or CD8+CD57+ T cells (not recorded which) from PBMCs. The receptors were gathered from a human donor with aplastic anemia. The CDR3 runs from the conserved cysteine through the conserved F or W. Each record gives: clone size, D gene, V gene, J gene, CDR3 DNA, CDR3 protein. D genes are given only for firm matches. Expanded clones get a size class; other rows say once, few or many, or leave the size out.

-	TRBD1	TRBV20-1	TRBJ2-2	TGCAGTGCCCCCAATGGACAGGGTGGCACCGGGGAGCTGTTTTTT	CSAPNGQGGTGELFF
many	TRBD2	TRBV4-1	TRBJ2-5	TGCGCCAGCAGCCGGGGGGGGTTAGAGACCCAGTACTTC	CASSRGGLETQYF
many	-	TRBV19	TRBJ1-5	TGTGCCAGTAGTGCCGGAGACGGATACAATCAGCCCCAGCATTTT	CASSAGDGYNQPQHF
-	-	TRBV15	TRBJ2-7	TGTGCCACCAGCACCCAAGTATTGGCAGTGATGTACTTC	CATSTQVLAVMYF
-	-	TRBV2	TRBJ2-5	TGTGCCAGCAGTGAGTACCAGCGGGAGACCCAGTACTTC	CASSEYQRETQYF
-	-	TRBV5-6	TRBJ1-2	TGTGCCAGCGACAACAGCGTAAGATTTACTAACTATGGCTACACCTTC	CASDNSVRFTNYGYTF
once	TRBD1	TRBV19	TRBJ2-7	TGTGCCAGTAGTATAGATCGGGACAGAGAATACGAGCAGTACTTC	CASSIDRDREYEQYF
many	-	TRBV20-1	TRBJ1-4	TGCAGTGCGGACTTATACGAAAAACTGTTTTTT	CSADLYEKLFF
many	-	TRBV4-2	TRBJ2-7	TGTGCCAGCAGCCAAGAATTTGGTGCAGGGTACGAGCAGTACTTC	CASSQEFGAGYEQYF
-	-	TRBV11-1	TRBJ2-2	TGTGCCAGCAGCCCCGGGACTTGGTGGACCGGGGAGCTGTTTTTT	CASSPGTWWTGELFF
few	-	TRBV6-1	TRBJ2-1	TGTGCCAGCAGGCTCTCAACAGGAAGCTCCTACAATGAGCAGTTCTTC	CASRLSTGSSYNEQFF
many	-	TRBV7-8	TRBJ1-3	TGTGCCAGCCGGCTTAAAGGAGCTCCAGGAAACACCATATATTTT	CASRLKGAPGNTIYF
-	-	TRBV14	TRBJ1-6	TGTGCCAGCAGCCCGACGGGCGGGACAAATTCACCCCTCCACTTT	CASSPTGGTNSPLHF
-	-	TRBV7-9	TRBJ1-1	TGTGCCAGCAGCTCCCTAGAAGGGCGGGGGGCGGATACTGAAGCTTTCTTT	CASSSLEGRGADTEAFF
-	TRBD2	TRBV24-1	TRBJ2-5	TGTGCCACCAGTACGACTAGCGGGGGGTACCAAGAGACCCAGTACTTC	CATSTTSGGYQETQYF
-	TRBD2	TRBV19	TRBJ2-5	TGTGCCAGTAGTACTCTTCTTAGCGGGAGGGCAGAGACCCAGTACTTC	CASSTLLSGRAETQYF
many	-	TRBV3-1	TRBJ2-7	TGTGCCAGCAGCCAAGACCCCAGGGAGTGGGGCGAGCAGTACTTC	CASSQDPREWGEQYF
once	TRBD2	TRBV19	TRBJ2-1	TGTGCCAGTAGTACCCGACTAGCGGGGCCCTACAATGAGCAGTTCTTC	CASSTRLAGPYNEQFF
few	-	TRBV5-5	TRBJ1-6	TGTGCCAGCAGCTTGGAGGCAGTAAATTCACCCCTCCACTTT	CASSLEAVNSPLHF
-	TRBD2	TRBV11-2	TRBJ2-3	TGTGCCAGCAGCTTAGGACGGGGGGACACAGATACGCAGTATTTT	CASSLGRGDTDTQYF
many	-	TRBV2	TRBJ2-2	TGTGCCAGCAGGAACCCATCGCCCACCGGGGAGCTGTTTTTT	CASRNPSPTGELFF
-	TRBD1	TRBV24-1	TRBJ2-1	TGTGCCACCAGTGATTTCCCTTCAGGGGGAAAGGGCAATGAGCAGTTCTTC	CATSDFPSGGKGNEQFF
many	-	TRBV5-5	TRBJ1-2	TGTGCCAGCAGCAGGGACTATGGCTACACCTTC	CASSRDYGYTF
many	TRBD1	TRBV5-5	TRBJ1-5	TGTGCCAGCAGCTACGGACAGGGGCACAATCAGCCCCAGCATTTT	CASSYGQGHNQPQHF
many	-	TRBV5-1	TRBJ2-1	TGCGCCAGCAGCTTGTCAGGGAACTCCTACAATGAGCAGTTCTTC	CASSLSGNSYNEQFF
many	-	TRBV7-9	TRBJ2-5	TGTGCCAGCAGCTTAGGTGCAGGAGGATATATAGGAGAGACCCAGTACTTC	CASSLGAGGYIGETQYF
many	-	TRBV2	TRBJ2-4	TGTGCCGTCGGGAAGGGGGTGGGGTCCAAAAACATTCAGTACTTC	CAVGKGVGSKNIQYF